The rows below give T cell receptor beta chains drawn from one sample of a study of T cell responses to AZD1222 COVID-19 vaccine. Here immunoSEQ multiplex PCR was the method, and the copy in TCRdb shows in-frame clones only, minus some. This sample yields over 65,000 clones, of which 75% to 90% are seen a single time; 5.7% belongs to the top ten. Sequenced here: peripheral blood, sampled on day 0 of AZD1222 vaccination. The receptors shown here come from an adult in good health. Each CDR3 is given with its conserved first and last residue. A D gene is named only where the DNA matches it firmly. Clone size is not always given. Where it is, it says once, few, many or a class for expanded clones.

D	V	length	J	size	DNA	CDR3
TRBD2	TRBV28	15	TRBJ2-1	-	TGTGCCAGCAGTTTAGAGCGGGGGGTGTACAATGAGCAGTTCTTC	CASSLERGVYNEQFF
-	TRBV6-5	11	TRBJ1-2	-	TGTGCCACCAGGATGAACTATGGCTACACCTTC	CATRMNYGYTF
-	TRBV5-8	11	TRBJ1-1	-	TGTGCCAGCAGCTTGGCGAGGAAAGCTTTCTTT	CASSLARKAFF
TRBD1	TRBV6-4	14	TRBJ1-2	-	TGTGCCAGCAGTGTCGGGACAGGGTCCTATGGCTACACCTTC	CASSVGTGSYGYTF
-	TRBV7-9	11	TRBJ2-1	-	TGTGCCAGCAGCCCTTACAATGAGCAGTTCTTC	CASSPYNEQFF
TRBD2	TRBV27	17	TRBJ2-1	-	TGTGCCAGCAGTTTCGGGTTAAGCGGGGGGGCGTACAATGAGCAGTTCTTC	CASSFGLSGGAYNEQFF
-	TRBV6-4	14	TRBJ2-2	-	TGTGCCAGCAGTGAGACCCGGGACACCGGGGAGCTGTTTTTT	CASSETRDTGELFF
-	TRBV5-1	16	TRBJ1-4	-	TGCGCCAGCAGCCTACCCCAGGGAAGTGTTGGTGAAAAACTGTTTTTT	CASSLPQGSVGEKLFF
TRBD2	TRBV10-2	15	TRBJ2-3	-	TGCGCCAGCAGCACGGGGGGGCGGAGCACAGATACGCAGTATTTT	CASSTGGRSTDTQYF
-	TRBV29-1	14	TRBJ1-1	few	TGCAGCGTTAGGAAGAACCCGAAGAACACTGAAGCTTTCTTT	CSVRKNPKNTEAFF
TRBD1	TRBV6-5	15	TRBJ1-2	-	TGTGCCAGCAGTACTAGGGACAGGCCAACCTATGGCTACACCTTC	CASSTRDRPTYGYTF
-	TRBV28	12	TRBJ2-5	-	TGTGCCAGCAGTTTACAACCTGAGACCCAGTACTTC	CASSLQPETQYF
TRBD2	TRBV5-5	15	TRBJ2-1	-	TGTGCCAGCAGCCTCAGCGGGGGGGCTGCGGTTGAGCAGTTCTTC	CASSLSGGAAVEQFF
TRBD1	TRBV3-1/TRBV3-2	14	TRBJ1-2	-	TGTGCCAGCAGCCAAGGGCAGGGGGCATATGGCTACACCTTC	CASSQGQGAYGYTF
TRBD2	TRBV25-1	15	TRBJ2-7	-	TGTGCCAGCAGTGTAAATAGCGGGGGAAACTACGAGCAGTACTTC	CASSVNSGGNYEQYF
TRBD2	TRBV3-1/TRBV3-2	14	TRBJ2-7	-	TGTGCCAGCAGCCTGCGGGGGGAAGCCTACGAGCAGTACTTC	CASSLRGEAYEQYF
-	TRBV6-6	13	TRBJ2-2	-	TGTGCCAGCAGTTACTCGATGACCGGGGAGCTGTTTTTT	CASSYSMTGELFF
-	TRBV19	18	TRBJ2-1	once	TGTGCCAGTAGCCTTGGGACAGGTACTCAGGCGGGAGGTGGTGAGCAGTTCTTC	CASSLGTGTQAGGGEQFF
TRBD1	TRBV30	14	TRBJ1-2	-	TGTGCCTGGAGATGGGACAGCCTTTCCTATGGCTACACCTTC	CAWRWDSLSYGYTF
-	TRBV12-3/TRBV12-4	12	TRBJ1-4	-	TGTGCCAGCAGTTTTAGGCGCGAAAAACTGTTTTTT	CASSFRREKLFF
TRBD1	TRBV28	15	TRBJ1-1	-	TGTGCCAGCAGTCCCTCGACAGGGACGAACACTGAAGCTTTCTTT	CASSPSTGTNTEAFF
-	TRBV5-1	16	TRBJ1-4	-	TGCGCCAGCAGCCCCGGATCGCAGGGACGGGTTGAAAAACTGTTTTTT	CASSPGSQGRVEKLFF
-	TRBV18	15	TRBJ1-1	-	TGTGCCAGCTCACCAATGGGCGCGGGGTACACTGAAGCTTTCTTT	CASSPMGAGYTEAFF
-	TRBV29-1	13	TRBJ2-2	-	TGCAGCGTTGAAGCTAGCAACACCGGGGAGCTGTTTTTT	CSVEASNTGELFF
-	TRBV30	14	TRBJ2-2	-	TGTGCCTGGAGTTTTCTGGTTAACACCGGGGAGCTGTTTTTT	CAWSFLVNTGELFF
-	TRBV6-1	16	TRBJ2-2	-	TGTGCCAGCAGTGGGGTTGGCGGGGCCATCACCGGGGAGCTGTTTTTT	CASSGVGGAITGELFF
-	TRBV3-1/TRBV3-2	15	TRBJ2-3	-	TGTGCCAGCAGCCAAGATGACCGGGGGACAGATACGCAGTATTTT	CASSQDDRGTDTQYF
-	TRBV5-4	16	TRBJ2-1	many	TGTGCCAGCAGCTTCACGGTGGCGGGGCGATACAATGAGCAGTTCTTC	CASSFTVAGRYNEQFF
-	TRBV7-3	15	TRBJ1-2	-	TGTGCCAGCAGCTTTCCCGGTGGGGCCCTCTATGGCTACACCTTC	CASSFPGGALYGYTF
-	TRBV6-5	16	TRBJ2-1	-	TGTGCCAGCAGTTACGGGTCCGGGGGACGGGACAATGAGCAGTTCTTC	CASSYGSGGRDNEQFF
TRBD1	TRBV4-1	15	TRBJ2-2	-	TGCGCCAGCAGCGTCCGGGACAGGGACACCGGGGAGCTGTTTTTT	CASSVRDRDTGELFF
TRBD2	TRBV20-1	15	TRBJ2-1	few	TGCAGTGCTAGTGGTCTAGCGGGGGATGGAGCTGAGCAGTTCTTC	CSASGLAGDGAEQFF
TRBD1	TRBV9	15	TRBJ1-5	-	TGTGCCAGCAGCCCGGGACAGCACGGACCCCAGCCCCAGCATTTT	CASSPGQHGPQPQHF
-	TRBV5-4	13	TRBJ2-7	-	TGTGCCAGCATGGCCCAGGGTCGGCACGAGCAGTACTTC	CASMAQGRHEQYF
TRBD2	TRBV3-1/TRBV3-2	17	TRBJ2-1	-	TGTGCCAGCAGCCAATCACCACCGGGACTAGCTATAGATGAGCAGTTCTTC	CASSQSPPGLAIDEQFF
-	TRBV7-3	14	TRBJ1-2	once	TGTGCCAGCAGCCCCCAGGCTGAGGGCTATGGCTACACCTTC	CASSPQAEGYGYTF
-	TRBV15	14	TRBJ1-4	-	TGTGCCACCAGCTTACGGACGGTCAATGAAAAACTGTTTTTT	CATSLRTVNEKLFF
-	TRBV25-1	13	TRBJ1-3	-	TGTGCCAGCAGTGCTCTCTCTGGAAACACCATATATTTT	CASSALSGNTIYF
-	TRBV5-1	17	TRBJ1-4	-	TGCGCCAGCAGCTTGGGTGGACAGCACCCCATTTATGAAAAACTGTTTTTT	CASSLGGQHPIYEKLFF
TRBD1	TRBV5-4	15	TRBJ1-6	-	TGTGCCAGCAGCTTGGCCGGGACAGGACTCTCACCCCTCCACTTT	CASSLAGTGLSPLHF
-	TRBV13	13	TRBJ2-1	-	TGTGCCAGCAGAGCCGACGAGGACAATGAGCAGTTCTTC	CASRADEDNEQFF
-	TRBV28	13	TRBJ1-5	-	TGTGCCAGCAGTCCCCGGGGCAATCAGCCCCAGCATTTT	CASSPRGNQPQHF
TRBD2	TRBV7-6	16	TRBJ2-1	-	TGTGCCAGCAGCTCGCTCCTAGCGGGGTCGTACAATGAGCAGTTCTTC	CASSSLLAGSYNEQFF
-	TRBV11-3	16	TRBJ1-6	-	TGTGCCAGCAGCTTAGATGGAGTTTCCTATAATTCACCCCTCCACTTT	CASSLDGVSYNSPLHF
-	TRBV11-3	15	TRBJ2-7	once	TGTGCCAGCAGTCAACTGGGGGGGGCAAGCTACGAGCAGTACTTC	CASSQLGGASYEQYF
-	TRBV4-1	15	TRBJ2-7	-	TGCGCCAGCAGCCAAGCTGCTAGGATGGTTTACGAGCAGTACTTC	CASSQAARMVYEQYF
TRBD2	TRBV28	16	TRBJ2-4	-	TGTGCCAGCCTGCCGACGGGGGGTATAGCCAAAAACATTCAGTACTTC	CASLPTGGIAKNIQYF
TRBD1	TRBV2	14	TRBJ1-2	-	TGTGCCAGCAGTGGAGGGCAGGGGGTACGGGGCTACACCTTC	CASSGGQGVRGYTF
-	TRBV20-1	11	TRBJ2-5	-	TGCAGTGCTGTGAACTGGGAGACCCAGTACTTC	CSAVNWETQYF
-	TRBV5-4	15	TRBJ2-1	-	TGTGCCAGCAGCTTGGGGGCTAGCCCCGACAATGAGCAGTTCTTC	CASSLGASPDNEQFF
-	TRBV29-1	12	TRBJ1-1	once	TGCAGCGTTCCTGCGGTGAACACTGAAGCTTTCTTT	CSVPAVNTEAFF
TRBD2	TRBV6-5	13	TRBJ2-3	-	TGTGCCAGCAGAAGCGGGGGGGCTGGTACGCAGTATTTT	CASRSGGAGTQYF
TRBD2	TRBV11-2	15	TRBJ2-1	-	TGTGCCAGCAGCTTGGAGCGGGGGGCCTACAATGAGCAGTTCTTC	CASSLERGAYNEQFF
-	TRBV7-2	15	TRBJ1-2	-	TGTGCCAGCAGCTTAGTTGAGTTAGCTAACTATGGCTACACCTTC	CASSLVELANYGYTF
-	TRBV7-9	15	TRBJ1-1	-	TGTGCCAGCAGCTTAGCGCGTGCCAGGGGCTCTGAAGCTTTCTTT	CASSLARARGSEAFF